The 17 T cell receptor beta chains below come from one sample, sequenced in a study of beta chain features in type 1 diabetes. Reverse transcription of all isolated RNA meant that expressed TCRB transcripts were sequenced. Method: immunoSEQ multiplex PCR; TCRdb's copy keeps in-frame clones and lacks some. Of just over 600,000 clones in the sample, around a sixth were seen once. The specimen was naive CD4+ T cells from blood. These receptors were taken from a man younger than 30 in good health.

The chain couples TRBV5-6 to TRBJ2-5, with 10 positions matching TRBD1. The CDR3 consists of 18 residues. V dropped 0 bases and J dropped 3; count of bases not matched to a gene: 11. Germline CDR1 reads SGHDT; CDR2 reads YYEEEE. In nucleotides, the CDR3 is TGTGCCAGCAGCTTGGAATGGGGACAGGGGCTGGGAAAAGAGACCCAGTACTTC. This gives the protein CASSLEWGQGLGKETQYF.

The genes are TRBV4-3 and TRBJ2-6; D not resolved. V was trimmed by 3 bases and J by 0 bases, leaving 21 bases between them. The CDR3 length is 20 residues. Looked up from germline, CDR1 is LGHNA and CDR2 is YSLEER. The CDR3 nucleotides read TGCGCCAGCAGCCAGTATCGGCCCTCTCAGAGGCTCTCTGGGGCCAACGTCCTGACTTTC. Translated, it gives CASSQYRPSQRLSGANVLTF.

This clone was seen more than once but under ten times. The rearrangement links TRBV6-5 to TRBJ2-3; the D gene is possibly TRBD1 (6 bases). There are 14 residues in the CDR3. Germline values: CDR1 MNHEY, CDR2 SVGAGI. The V gene lost 4 bases and the J gene lost 4 bases, with 12 bases spanning the gap. DNA of the CDR3: TGTGCCAGCAGTTTAGGGACATATGCAGATACGCAGTATTTT. Encoded protein: CASSLGTYADTQYF.

The CDR3 reads CASSLDFSGGPYEQYF. As DNA, the CDR3 is TGTGCCAGCAGCTTAGATTTCAGCGGGGGTCCCTACGAGCAGTACTTC. This chain links TRBV11-2 with TRBJ2-7; 8 bases are shared with TRBD2. The CDR3 contains 16 residues. Germline V lookup: CDR1 SGHAT, CDR2 FQNNGV. The V gene end was trimmed by 0 bases and the J gene end by 2 bases; junction bases not matched to a gene: 6.

This clone has more than one count but fewer than ten. The chain uses TRBV19 and TRBJ1-5; tentative D call: TRBD1 (6 bases). Trimming left V 2 bases short and J 0 bases short, with 8 bases between. The germline V gene encodes CDR1 LNHDA and CDR2 SQIVND (reference sequence). The CDR3 consists of 15 residues. The CDR3: CASSIRTVSNQPQHF. CDR3 in DNA: TGTGCCAGTAGTATACGGACAGTTAGCAATCAGCCCCAGCATTTT. The full variable domain, with the rest looked up from reference TRBV19 and TRBJ1-5, is DGGITQSPKYLFRKEGQNVTLSCEQNLNHDAMYWYRQDPGQGLRLIYYSQIVNDFQKGDIAEGYSVSREKKESFPLTVTSAQKNPTAFYLCASSIRTVSNQPQHFGDGTRLSIL.

The gene calls are TRBV11-2 and TRBJ2-3; D might be TRBD2 (6 bases). The CDR3 covers 14 residues. V shed 5 bases and J shed 4 bases, with 13 bases lying between them. Germline V gives CDR1 SGHAT, CDR2 FQNNGV. The CDR3 DNA sequence: TGTGCCAGCAGCCCATCACTAGCATCAGATACGCAGTATTTT. Encoded protein: CASSPSLASDTQYF.

This clone appeared a few times. The chain carries TRBV6-1 and TRBJ1-2, with a possible D match to TRBD1 (6 bases). From germline, CDR1 is MNHNS and CDR2 SASEGT. Trimming stripped 8 bases from V and 4 bases from J, with 17 bases between. The CDR3 has 14 residues. CDR3 protein: CASVGRGAFYGYTF. The CDR3, as DNA: TGTGCCAGCGTGGGCAGGGGAGCCTTCTATGGCTACACCTTC.

In its sample, this clone was seen a few times. The chain carries TRBV5-5 and TRBJ1-1; no reliable D call. Trimming shortened V by 0 bases and J by 8 bases, and 8 bases separated the two germline ends. The germline gives CDR1 SGHKS, CDR2 YYEKEE (reference sequence). The CDR3 extends over 12 amino acids. CDR3 sequence (DNA): TGTGCCAGCAGCTTGGAACCCGGGGAAGCTTTCTTT. Amino acids: CASSLEPGEAFF. Looking up the rest from reference TRBV5-5 and TRBJ1-1 gives the full variable domain: DAGVTQSPTHLIKTRGQQVTLRCSPISGHKSVSWYQQVLGQGPQFIFQYYEKEERGRGNFPDRFSARQFPNYSSELNVNALLLGDSALYLCASSLEPGEAFFGQGTRLTVV.

This clone was counted a few times. Here the CDR3 reads CASSLGGGPYNEQFF. CDR3 nucleotide sequence: TGTGCCAGCAGCTTGGGGGGAGGCCCCTACAATGAGCAGTTCTTC. This chain links TRBV7-3 with TRBJ2-1; TRBD2 is a possible D gene (6 bases). The germline CDR1 and CDR2 sequences are SGHTA and FQGTGA. The germline V and J ends were trimmed by 3 bases and 2 bases, with 11 bases remaining between them. The CDR3 contains 15 residues.

This rearrangement joins TRBV4-2 to TRBJ2-6; D gene unclear. Germline values: CDR1 LGHNA, CDR2 YNFKEQ. V gave up 0 bases and J gave up 0 bases, with 6 bases separating them. The CDR3 runs 16 residues. CDR3 sequence (DNA): TGTGCCAGCAGCCAAGAGCAGTTCTCTGGGGCCAACGTCCTGACTTTC. It translates to CASSQEQFSGANVLTF.

The J gene is TRBJ2-1, the V gene TRBV7-3; TRBD2 is a possible D gene (6 bases). CDR1 and CDR2 (germline): SGHTA, FQGTGA. CDR3 length: 15 amino acids. V lost 2 bases, J lost 1 base, and 9 bases lay in between. The CDR3 here is CASSLGAGSYNEQFF. The CDR3 DNA reads TGTGCCAGCAGCTTAGGGGCGGGATCCTACAATGAGCAGTTCTTC. Filled out from reference TRBV7-3 and TRBJ2-1, the complete variable domain reads GAGVSQTPSNKVTEKGKYVELRCDPISGHTALYWYRQSLGQGPEFLIYFQGTGAADDSGLPNDRFFAVRPEGSVSTLKIQRTERGDSAVYLCASSLGAGSYNEQFFGPGTRLTVL.

The chain links TRBV7-2 to TRBJ2-1; TRBD2 matches 11 bases. The CDR3 runs 16 residues. From germline, CDR1 is SGHTA and CDR2 FQGNSA. J was trimmed by 6 bases and V by 6 bases; bases with no gene match: 10. The DNA for the CDR3 is TGTGCCAGCAGGTCAACGTCTAGCGGGGGGTCCAATGAGCAGTTCTTC. Amino acids: CASRSTSSGGSNEQFF. Together with reference TRBV7-2 and TRBJ2-1, the CDR3 gives the full variable domain: GAGVSQSPSNKVTEKGKDVELRCDPISGHTALYWYRQSLGQGLEFLIYFQGNSAPDKSGLPSDRFSAERTGGSVSTLTIQRTQQEDSAVYLCASRSTSSGGSNEQFFGPGTRLTVL.

The chain carries TRBV7-2 and TRBJ2-7; D tentatively fits TRBD1 or TRBD2 (6 bases each). The length of the CDR3 is 15 residues. The V end was cut by 4 bases, the J end by 0 bases, with 13 bases between. The V gene's germline CDR1 is SGHTA and CDR2 FQGNSA. The CDR3 coding sequence is TGTGCCAGCAGCTCGCAGGGGACTGCCTCCTACGAGCAGTACTTC. Its translation is CASSSQGTASYEQYF.

This clone was picked up a small number of times. This chain joins TRBV28 and TRBJ2-7; 7 bases are a match to TRBD1. Unmatched junction bases numbered 7, after V lost 7 bases and J lost 1 base. The length of the CDR3 is 14 residues. Germline CDR1 reads MDHEN; CDR2 reads SYDVKM. CDR3 DNA sequence: TGTGCCAGCATCTTACCGGGACAGTCCTACGAGCAGTACTTC. It encodes CASILPGQSYEQYF.

The CDR3: CASSLMVALDTQYF. CDR3 nucleotide sequence: TGTGCCAGCAGCTTAATGGTGGCGTTAGATACGCAGTATTTT. The gene calls are TRBV7-3 and TRBJ2-3; D unclear. Germline V gene sequence: CDR1 SGHTA, CDR2 FQGTGA. The CDR3 is made up of 14 amino acids. The ends were cut back, 1 base at V and 5 bases at J, with 10 bases in the middle.

Written as DNA, the CDR3 is TGTGCCAGCAGCTTTTTTACAGGAAACACTGAAGCTTTCTTT. Protein sequence: CASSFFTGNTEAFF. The chain combines TRBV7-9 with TRBJ1-1; D is possibly TRBD1 (5 bases). Trimming took off 3 bases at V and 2 bases at J, with 10 bases between the two ends. The CDR3 spans 14 residues. Germline loops: CDR1 SEHNR, CDR2 FQNEAQ (reference sequence).

Only a few counts were recorded for this clone. This chain links TRBV5-4 with TRBJ2-2, with TRBD2 matching over 8 bases. The junction had 5 bases not matched to a gene; V was cut back by 0 bases and J by 4 bases. The CDR3 is made up of 16 amino acids. Looked up from germline, CDR1 is SGHNT and CDR2 is YYREEE (reference sequence). CDR3 protein: CASSLAAGGVTGELFF. The CDR3, as DNA: TGTGCCAGCAGCTTGGCGGCGGGGGGTGTCACCGGGGAGCTGTTTTTT.